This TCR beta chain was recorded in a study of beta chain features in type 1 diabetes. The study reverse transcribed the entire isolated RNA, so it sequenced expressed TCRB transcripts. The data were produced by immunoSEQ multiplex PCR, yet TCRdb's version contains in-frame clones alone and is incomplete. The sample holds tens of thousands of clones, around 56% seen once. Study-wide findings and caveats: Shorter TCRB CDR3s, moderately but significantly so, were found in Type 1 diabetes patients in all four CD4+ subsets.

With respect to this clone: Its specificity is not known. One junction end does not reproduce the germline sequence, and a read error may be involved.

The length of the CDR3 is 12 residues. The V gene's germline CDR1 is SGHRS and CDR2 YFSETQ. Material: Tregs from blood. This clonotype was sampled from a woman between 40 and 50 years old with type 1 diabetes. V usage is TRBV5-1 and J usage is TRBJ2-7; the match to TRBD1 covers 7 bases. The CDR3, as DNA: TGTGCCAGCAGCTTGGGACAGCGCAAGCAGTACTTC. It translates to CASSLGQRKQYF.